Listed here is a single T cell receptor (beta chain). Noted time point: pre-sensitization, week 0. The treatment was: therapeutic diphenylcyclopropenone sensitization with weekly scalp DPC. This CDR3 is built from 14 residues. Germline CDR1 MNHEY, CDR2 SMNVEV (reference sequence). V lost 3 bases, J lost 0 bases, and 9 bases lay in between. One entry per CDR3 protein results from TCRdb running MiXCR on the RACE reads. In the table there are roughly 50,000 distinct CDR3 sequences, around 10% of which are singletons. The data originate from a study of human T cells and chemical hapten exposure. The source material was whole blood, sampled in connection with sensitization to the hapten diphenylcyclopropenone (DPC). The chain joins TRBV27 to TRBJ2-7; D is undetermined. This TCR was sampled from a man aged 35 to 55 with alopecia areata. Some clones in this sample may be carry-over from other donors' samples. The CDR3 DNA sequence: TGTGCCAGCAGTTTTAAGCTGGCCTCCTACGAGCAGTACTTC. Translating gives CASSFKLASYEQYF.